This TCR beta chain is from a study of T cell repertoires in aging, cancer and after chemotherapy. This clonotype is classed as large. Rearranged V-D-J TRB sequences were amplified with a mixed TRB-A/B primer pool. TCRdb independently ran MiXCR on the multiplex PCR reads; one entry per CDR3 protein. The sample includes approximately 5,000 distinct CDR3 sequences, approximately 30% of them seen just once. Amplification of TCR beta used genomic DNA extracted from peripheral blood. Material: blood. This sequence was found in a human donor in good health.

CDR3 region: CSVEGYTGGETQYF. CDR3 in DNA: TGCAGCGTTGAAGGCTATACAGGGGGAGAGACCCAGTACTTC. The chain couples TRBV29-1 to TRBJ2-5, with 8 bases fitting TRBD1. This CDR3 is 14 amino acids long. CDR1 is SQVTM and CDR2 is ANQGSEA in the germline V gene. V dropped 1 base and J dropped 4; count of bases not matched to a gene: 5.